This T cell receptor beta chain appears in the sequencing data of a study of shared clonotypes between healthy human individuals. Study-wide points: The four-donor shared clonotypes exceeded non-shared clonotypes in generation probability, with non-shared ones scoring lower.

The protocol was immunoSEQ multiplex PCR, while the TCRdb copy is restricted to in-frame clones and leaves out a portion. The table lists 2.3 million or so clones, more than 80% of them singletons. Note on this clone: Its antigen is unknown.

Specimen: naive CD4+ T cells from PBMCs. The subset: CD45RA+ positively selected. The TCR sequence derives from a man aged 18 to 35 in good health. Some clones in this sample may be carry-over from other donors' samples.

The CDR3 reads CASSDRNMGNTGELFF. The CDR3 DNA reads as TGTGCCAGCAGCGACAGGAATATGGGGAACACCGGGGAGCTGTTTTTT. The chain links TRBV7-9 to TRBJ2-2, with a possible D match to TRBD1 (6 bases). With 5 bases removed from V and 1 base from J, the gap between germline ends came to 14 bases. The CDR3 runs to 16 residues. Germline CDR1 is SEHNR and CDR2 is FQNEAQ (reference sequence).